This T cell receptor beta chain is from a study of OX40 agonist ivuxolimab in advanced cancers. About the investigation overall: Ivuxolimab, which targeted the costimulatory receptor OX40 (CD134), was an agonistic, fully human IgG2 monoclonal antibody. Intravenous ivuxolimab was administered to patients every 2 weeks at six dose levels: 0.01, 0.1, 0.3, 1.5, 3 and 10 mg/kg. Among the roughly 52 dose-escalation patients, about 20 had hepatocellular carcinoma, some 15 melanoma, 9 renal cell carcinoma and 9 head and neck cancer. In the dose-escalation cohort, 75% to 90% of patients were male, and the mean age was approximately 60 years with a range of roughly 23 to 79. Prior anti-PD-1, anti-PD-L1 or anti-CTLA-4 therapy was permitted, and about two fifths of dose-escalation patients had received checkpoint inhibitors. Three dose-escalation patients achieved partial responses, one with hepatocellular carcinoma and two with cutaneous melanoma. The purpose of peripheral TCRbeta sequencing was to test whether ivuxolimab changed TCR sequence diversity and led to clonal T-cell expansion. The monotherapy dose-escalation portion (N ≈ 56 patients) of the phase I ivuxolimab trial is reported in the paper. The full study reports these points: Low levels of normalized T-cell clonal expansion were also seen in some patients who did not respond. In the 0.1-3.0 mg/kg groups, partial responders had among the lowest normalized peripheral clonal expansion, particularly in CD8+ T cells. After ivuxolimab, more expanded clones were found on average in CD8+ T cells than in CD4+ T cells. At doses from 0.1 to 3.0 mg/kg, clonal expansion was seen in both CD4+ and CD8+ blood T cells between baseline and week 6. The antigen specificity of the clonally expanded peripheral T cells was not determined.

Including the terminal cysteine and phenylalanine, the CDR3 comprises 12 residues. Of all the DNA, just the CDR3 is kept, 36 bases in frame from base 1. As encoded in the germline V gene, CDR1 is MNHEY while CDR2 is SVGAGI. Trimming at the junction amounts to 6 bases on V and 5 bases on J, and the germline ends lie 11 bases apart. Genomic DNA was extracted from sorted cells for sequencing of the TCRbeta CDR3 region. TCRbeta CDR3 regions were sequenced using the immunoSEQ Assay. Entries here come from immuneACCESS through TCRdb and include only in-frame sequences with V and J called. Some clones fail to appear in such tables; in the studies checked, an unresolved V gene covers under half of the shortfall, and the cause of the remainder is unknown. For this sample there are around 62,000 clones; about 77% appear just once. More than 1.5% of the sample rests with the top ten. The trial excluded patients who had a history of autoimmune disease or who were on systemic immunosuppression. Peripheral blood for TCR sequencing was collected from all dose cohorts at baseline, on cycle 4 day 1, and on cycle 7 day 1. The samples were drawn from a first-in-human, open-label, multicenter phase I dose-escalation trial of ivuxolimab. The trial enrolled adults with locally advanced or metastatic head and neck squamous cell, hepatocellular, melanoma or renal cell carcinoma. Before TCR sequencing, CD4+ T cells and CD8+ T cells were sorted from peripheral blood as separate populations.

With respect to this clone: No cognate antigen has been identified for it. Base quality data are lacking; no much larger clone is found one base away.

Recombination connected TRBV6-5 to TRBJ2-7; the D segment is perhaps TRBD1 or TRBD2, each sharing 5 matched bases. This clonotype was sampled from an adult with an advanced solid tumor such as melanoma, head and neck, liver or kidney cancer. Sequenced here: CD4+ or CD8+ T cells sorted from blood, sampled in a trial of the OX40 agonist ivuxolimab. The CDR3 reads CASREGKNEQYF. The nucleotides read TGTGCCAGCAGAGAGGGGAAGAACGAGCAGTACTTC.